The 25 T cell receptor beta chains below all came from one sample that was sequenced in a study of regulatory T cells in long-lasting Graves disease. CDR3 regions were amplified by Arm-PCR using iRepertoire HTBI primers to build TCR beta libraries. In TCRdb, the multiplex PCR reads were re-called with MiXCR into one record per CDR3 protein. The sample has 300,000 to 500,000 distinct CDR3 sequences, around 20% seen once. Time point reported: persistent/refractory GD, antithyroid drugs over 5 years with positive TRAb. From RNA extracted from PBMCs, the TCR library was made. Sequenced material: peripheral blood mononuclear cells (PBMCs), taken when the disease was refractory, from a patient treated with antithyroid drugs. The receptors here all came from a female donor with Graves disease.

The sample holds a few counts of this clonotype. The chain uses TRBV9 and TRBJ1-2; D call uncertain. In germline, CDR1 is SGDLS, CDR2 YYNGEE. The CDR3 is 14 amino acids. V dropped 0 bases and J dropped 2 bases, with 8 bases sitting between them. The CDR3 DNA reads TGTGCCAGCAGCGTAGATGGAGACAACTATGGCTACACCTTC. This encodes CASSVDGDNYGYTF. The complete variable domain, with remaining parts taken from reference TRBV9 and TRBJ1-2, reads DSGVTQTPKHLITATGQRVTLRCSPRSGDLSVYWYQQSLDQGLQFLIQYYNGEERAKGNILERFSAQQFPDLHSELNLSSLELGDSALYFCASSVDGDNYGYTFGSGTRLTVV.

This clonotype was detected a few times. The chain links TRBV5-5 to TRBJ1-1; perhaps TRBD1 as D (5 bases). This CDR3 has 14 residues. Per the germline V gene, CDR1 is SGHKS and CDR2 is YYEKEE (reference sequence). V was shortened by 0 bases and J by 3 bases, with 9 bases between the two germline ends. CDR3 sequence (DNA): TGTGCCAGCAGCTTGGTGCCAGGGTACACTGAAGCTTTCTTT. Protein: CASSLVPGYTEAFF.

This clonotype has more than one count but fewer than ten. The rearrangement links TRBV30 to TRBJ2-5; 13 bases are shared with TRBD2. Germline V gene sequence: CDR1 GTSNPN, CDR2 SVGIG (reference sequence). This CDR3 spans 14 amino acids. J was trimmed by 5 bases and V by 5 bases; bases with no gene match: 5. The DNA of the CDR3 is TGTGCCTGGGCGGGACTAGCGGGATATGAGACCCAGTACTTC. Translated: CAWAGLAGYETQYF. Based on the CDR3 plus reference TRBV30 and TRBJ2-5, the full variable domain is SQTIHQWPATLVQPVGSPLSLECTVEGTSNPNLYWYRQAAGRGLQLLFYSVGIGQISSEVPQNLSASRPQDRQFILSSKKLLLSDSGFYLCAWAGLAGYETQYFGPGTRLLVL.

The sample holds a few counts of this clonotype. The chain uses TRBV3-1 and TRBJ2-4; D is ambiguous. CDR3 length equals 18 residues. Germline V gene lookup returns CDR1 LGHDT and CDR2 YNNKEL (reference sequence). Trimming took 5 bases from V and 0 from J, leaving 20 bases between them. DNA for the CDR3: TGTGCCAGCAGCAACAGACTGGACCGCACTCTAGCCAAAAACATTCAGTACTTC. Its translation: CASSNRLDRTLAKNIQYF.

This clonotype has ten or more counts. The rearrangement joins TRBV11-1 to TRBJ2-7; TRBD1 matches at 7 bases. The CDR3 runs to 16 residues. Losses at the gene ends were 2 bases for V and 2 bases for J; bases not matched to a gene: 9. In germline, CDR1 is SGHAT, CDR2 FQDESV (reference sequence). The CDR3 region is CASSLTAGDRAYEQYF. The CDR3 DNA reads TGTGCCAGCAGCTTAACGGCGGGTGACAGGGCCTACGAGCAGTACTTC.

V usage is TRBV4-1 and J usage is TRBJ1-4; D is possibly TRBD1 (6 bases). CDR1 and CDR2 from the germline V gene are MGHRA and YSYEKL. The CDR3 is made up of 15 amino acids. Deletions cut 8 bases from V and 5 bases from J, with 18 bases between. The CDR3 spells CASRTEGVLNEKLFF. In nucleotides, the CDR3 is TGCGCCAGCCGGACCGAGGGGGTCTTGAATGAAAAACTGTTTTTT.

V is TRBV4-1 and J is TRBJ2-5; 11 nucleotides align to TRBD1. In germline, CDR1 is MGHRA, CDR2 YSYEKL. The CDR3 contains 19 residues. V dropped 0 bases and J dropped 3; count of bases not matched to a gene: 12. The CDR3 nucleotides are TGCGCCAGCAGCCAAGAAAGCGCCTCCGGGACAGGGGGTGAAGAGACCCAGTACTTC. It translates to CASSQESASGTGGEETQYF.

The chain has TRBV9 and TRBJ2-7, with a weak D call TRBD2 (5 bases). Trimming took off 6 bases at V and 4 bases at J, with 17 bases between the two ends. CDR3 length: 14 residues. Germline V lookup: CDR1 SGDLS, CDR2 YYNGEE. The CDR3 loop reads CASNPSGGGYEQYF. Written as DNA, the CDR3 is TGTGCCAGCAACCCTTCGGGTGGAGGATACGAGCAGTACTTC. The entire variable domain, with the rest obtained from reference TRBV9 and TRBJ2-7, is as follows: DSGVTQTPKHLITATGQRVTLRCSPRSGDLSVYWYQQSLDQGLQFLIQYYNGEERAKGNILERFSAQQFPDLHSELNLSSLELGDSALYFCASNPSGGGYEQYFGPGTRLTVT.

The CDR3 protein is CASSPSEIWGYGYTF. For the CDR3, the DNA is TGTGCCAGCTCACCCTCGGAAATATGGGGCTATGGCTACACCTTC. This chain uses TRBV18 with TRBJ1-2; D gene unclear. Germline V lookup: CDR1 KGHSH, CDR2 LQKENI. V was pared by 3 bases and J by 4 bases, with 15 bases between. This CDR3 has 15 amino acids.

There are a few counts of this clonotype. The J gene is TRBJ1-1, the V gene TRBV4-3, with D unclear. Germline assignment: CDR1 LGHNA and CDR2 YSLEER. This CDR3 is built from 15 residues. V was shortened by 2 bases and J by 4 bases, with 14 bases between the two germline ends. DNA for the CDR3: TGCGCCAGCAGCCAATTTGGGGTTTCGGGCACTGAAGCTTTCTTT. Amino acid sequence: CASSQFGVSGTEAFF.

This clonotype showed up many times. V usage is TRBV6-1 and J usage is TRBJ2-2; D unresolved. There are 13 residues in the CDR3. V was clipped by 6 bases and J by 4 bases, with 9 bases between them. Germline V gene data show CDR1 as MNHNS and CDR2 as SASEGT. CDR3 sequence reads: CASRVVTTGELFF. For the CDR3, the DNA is TGTGCCAGCAGGGTCGTTACCACCGGGGAGCTGTTTTTT.

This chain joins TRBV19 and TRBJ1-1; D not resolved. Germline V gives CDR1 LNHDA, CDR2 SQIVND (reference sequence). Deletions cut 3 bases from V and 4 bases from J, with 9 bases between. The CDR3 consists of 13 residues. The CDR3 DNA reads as TGTGCCAGTAGTATGTTCGCCGTCACTGAAGCTTTCTTT. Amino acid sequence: CASSMFAVTEAFF. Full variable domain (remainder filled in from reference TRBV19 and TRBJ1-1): DGGITQSPKYLFRKEGQNVTLSCEQNLNHDAMYWYRQDPGQGLRLIYYSQIVNDFQKGDIAEGYSVSREKKESFPLTVTSAQKNPTAFYLCASSMFAVTEAFFGQGTRLTVV.

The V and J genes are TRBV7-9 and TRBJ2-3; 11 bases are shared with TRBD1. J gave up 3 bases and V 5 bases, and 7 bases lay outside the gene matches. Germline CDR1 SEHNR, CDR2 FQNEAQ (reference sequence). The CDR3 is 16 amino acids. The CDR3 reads CASSGSGDRGTDTQYF. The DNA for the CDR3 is TGTGCCAGCAGCGGTTCTGGGGACAGGGGGACAGATACGCAGTATTTT.

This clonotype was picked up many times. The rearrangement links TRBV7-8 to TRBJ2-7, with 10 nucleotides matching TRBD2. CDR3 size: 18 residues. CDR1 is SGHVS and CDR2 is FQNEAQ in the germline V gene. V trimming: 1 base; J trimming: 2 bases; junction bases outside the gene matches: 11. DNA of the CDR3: TGTGCCAGCAGCTTAGGAGTAGCGGGAGGTGGGTCTCCCTACGAGCAGTACTTC. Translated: CASSLGVAGGGSPYEQYF.

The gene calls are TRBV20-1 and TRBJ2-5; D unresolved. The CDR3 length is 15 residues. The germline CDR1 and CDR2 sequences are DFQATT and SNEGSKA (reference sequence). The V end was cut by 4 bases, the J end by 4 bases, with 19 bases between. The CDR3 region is CSATPALPRRETQYF. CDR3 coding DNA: TGCAGTGCTACCCCGGCCCTTCCAAGGCGAGAGACCCAGTACTTC.

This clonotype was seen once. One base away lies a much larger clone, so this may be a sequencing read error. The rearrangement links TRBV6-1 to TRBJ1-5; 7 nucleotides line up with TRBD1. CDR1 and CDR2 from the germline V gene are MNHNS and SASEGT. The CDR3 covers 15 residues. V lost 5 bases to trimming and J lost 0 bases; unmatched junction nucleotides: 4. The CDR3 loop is CASSPGQNSNQPQHF. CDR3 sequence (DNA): TGTGCCAGCAGTCCGGGACAGAATAGCAATCAGCCCCAGCATTTT.

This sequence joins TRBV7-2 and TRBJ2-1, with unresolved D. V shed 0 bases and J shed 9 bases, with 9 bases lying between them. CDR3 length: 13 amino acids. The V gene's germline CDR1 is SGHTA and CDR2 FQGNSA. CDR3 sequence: CASSLAPLGEQFF. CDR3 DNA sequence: TGTGCCAGCAGCTTAGCCCCCCTAGGTGAGCAGTTCTTC.

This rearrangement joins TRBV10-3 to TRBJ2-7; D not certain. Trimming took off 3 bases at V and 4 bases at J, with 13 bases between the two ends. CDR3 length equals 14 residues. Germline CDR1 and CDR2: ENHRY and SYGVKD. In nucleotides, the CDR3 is TGTGCCATCAGTGATACCAAATCAAAATACGAGCAGTACTTC. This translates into CAISDTKSKYEQYF.

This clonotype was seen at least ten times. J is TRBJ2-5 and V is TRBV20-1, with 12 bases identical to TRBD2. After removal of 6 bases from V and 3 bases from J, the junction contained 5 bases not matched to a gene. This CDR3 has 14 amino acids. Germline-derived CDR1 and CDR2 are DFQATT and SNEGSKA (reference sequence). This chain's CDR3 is CSAALAGGEETQYF. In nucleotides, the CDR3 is TGCAGTGCGGCGCTAGCGGGAGGGGAAGAGACCCAGTACTTC.

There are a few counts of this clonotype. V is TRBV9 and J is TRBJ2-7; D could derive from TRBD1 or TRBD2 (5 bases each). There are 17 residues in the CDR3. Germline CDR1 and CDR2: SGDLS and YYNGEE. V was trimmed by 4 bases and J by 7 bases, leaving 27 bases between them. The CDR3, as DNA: TGTGCCAGCAGCTCTCTTCCTAGGAGTGGGGGAGTGGGAGAGCAGTACTTC. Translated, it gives CASSSLPRSGGVGEQYF.

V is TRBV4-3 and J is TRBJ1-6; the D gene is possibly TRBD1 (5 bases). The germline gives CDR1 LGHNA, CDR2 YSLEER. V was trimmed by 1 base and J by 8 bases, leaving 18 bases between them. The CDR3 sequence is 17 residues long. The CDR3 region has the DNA TGCGCCAGCAGCCAAGTCTCTTCGCCAGGGTGGTATTCACCCCTCCACTTT. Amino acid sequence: CASSQVSSPGWYSPLHF.

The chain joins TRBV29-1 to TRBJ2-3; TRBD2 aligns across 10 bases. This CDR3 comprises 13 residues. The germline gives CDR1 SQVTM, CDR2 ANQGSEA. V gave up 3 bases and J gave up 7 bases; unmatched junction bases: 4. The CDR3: CSVESSGSNTQYF. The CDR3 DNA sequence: TGCAGCGTTGAGTCTAGCGGGAGCAATACGCAGTATTTT.

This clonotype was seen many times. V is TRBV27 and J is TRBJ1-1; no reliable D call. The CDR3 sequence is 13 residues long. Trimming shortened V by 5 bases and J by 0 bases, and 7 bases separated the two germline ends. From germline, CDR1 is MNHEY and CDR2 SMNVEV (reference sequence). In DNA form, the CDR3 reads TGTGCCAGCAGTATCTCACTGAACACTGAAGCTTTCTTT. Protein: CASSISLNTEAFF.

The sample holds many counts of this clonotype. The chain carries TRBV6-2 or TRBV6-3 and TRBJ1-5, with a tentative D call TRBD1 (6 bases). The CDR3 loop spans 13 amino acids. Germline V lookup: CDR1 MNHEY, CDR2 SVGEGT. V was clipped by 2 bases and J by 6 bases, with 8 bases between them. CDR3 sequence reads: CASSYMGAQPQHF. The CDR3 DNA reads TGTGCCAGCAGTTACATGGGGGCTCAGCCCCAGCATTTT.

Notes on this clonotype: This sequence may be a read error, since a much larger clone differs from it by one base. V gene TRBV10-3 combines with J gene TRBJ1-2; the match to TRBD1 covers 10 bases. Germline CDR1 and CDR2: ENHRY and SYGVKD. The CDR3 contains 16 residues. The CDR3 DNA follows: TGTGCCATCAATCAATTCCGGGACAGGGGTTCTTATGGCTGCACCTTC. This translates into CAINQFRDRGSYGCTF.